This TCR beta chain was documented in a study of T cell responses to AZD1222 COVID-19 vaccine (dated by TCRdb to the early 2020s). Context from the whole study: TCR sequencing covered some 240 trial participants: 200 to 210 given two doses of AZD1222 and some 25 given two doses of MenACWY control vaccine. Trial participants were enrolled into age subgroups of 18-55, 56-69 and 70-plus years, which contained 148, 28 and 57 TCR-sequenced participants, respectively. Study-level results and caveats: Reportedly, almost half of the unique spike-specific TCRs recognized epitopes lying outside the regions that are mutated in the B.1.351 and B.1.1.7 variants. Only five to seven AZD1222 recipients were SARS-CoV-2 seropositive at baseline, limiting conclusions about previously exposed vaccinees. Most participants were white British and females outnumbered males, and the authors suggested that clonal diversity may have been underestimated. The vaccine-associated CD4 TCRs covered the entire spike protein, and the dominant responses fell in regions 160-218 and 743-854. In the small 56-69-year group, the increase in depth fell short of significance, most likely because of low power. Spike-specific TCR breadth and depth rose significantly after two AZD1222 doses compared with day 0 and with MenACWY recipients. Because no day 14 peak-response samples were available, repertoires were characterized only after the peak T cell response.

The CDR3 regions of human TCRbeta chains were subjected to immunosequencing. The original pipeline was this. TCRs in the repertoires were compared against a reference library of SARS-CoV-2-specific TCRs that had been generated with the MIRA antigen-specificity platform. Breadth meant the fraction of unique TCRs that were SARS-CoV-2-associated, whereas depth meant the fraction of total T cells that were SARS-CoV-2-associated. Using the MIRA data, each spike-specific TCR was mapped to the spike region that the TCR reacts to and placed in a CD4 or CD8 class. Log10-transformed breadth and depth values were compared by one-way ANOVA with Sidak's multiple comparisons tests. TCRdb retrieved this table from immuneACCESS and kept in-frame rearrangements only. Not all clones are present; in checked studies, unresolved V genes account for under half, and no reason is known for the remainder. The DNA was the basis for D and trimming; V, J and clone size are from that table. This sample holds about 110,000 clones; around nine tenths were observed only once. The top ten constitute more than 14% of the sample.

The sample's time point label, in plain terms: about 28 days (+/-7) after the second vaccine dose. AZD1222 recipients with second doses at about 4 weeks or about 12 weeks were pooled, because spike-specific TCR depth and breadth did not differ between schedules. Vaccinee samples came from UK trials COV001 and COV002, including a single-blind randomized controlled phase 2/3 trial of AZD1222 (ChAdOx1 nCoV-19) in healthy adults. For TCRbeta chain sequencing, PBMC samples were collected from trial participants at day 0 and at day 28 after the second dose. Measured from the cysteine to the phenylalanine, the CDR3 is 19 residues long. Only the CDR3 region is kept as DNA, spanning 57 bases read in frame from base 1. CDR1 and CDR2 are read off the germline V gene (reference sequence) as LNHDA and SQIVND. Trimming accounts for 4 bases at V and 3 bases at J, while the number of junction bases matched to no gene is 15.

Of note for this clone: It lacks a known antigen. Base qualities are not provided; no much larger clone lies one nucleotide away.

The sequences come from peripheral blood, collected 28 days after the second AZD1222 dose. The chain uses TRBV19 and TRBJ1-5; the central 10 bases match TRBD1. The TCR originated in an adult who received the AZD1222 COVID-19 vaccine. The encoded CDR3 is CASSTHLRQGALINQPQHF. The DNA sequence is as follows: TGTGCCAGTAGTACGCATTTAAGACAGGGGGCTTTAATCAATCAGCCCCAGCATTTT. Reference TRBV19 and TRBJ1-5 proteins supply the regions before and after the CDR3; the full variable domain is: DGGITQSPKYLFRKEGQNVTLSCEQNLNHDAMYWYRQDPGQGLRLIYYSQIVNDFQKGDIAEGYSVSREKKESFPLTVTSAQKNPTAFYLCASSTHLRQGALINQPQHFGDGTRLSIL.